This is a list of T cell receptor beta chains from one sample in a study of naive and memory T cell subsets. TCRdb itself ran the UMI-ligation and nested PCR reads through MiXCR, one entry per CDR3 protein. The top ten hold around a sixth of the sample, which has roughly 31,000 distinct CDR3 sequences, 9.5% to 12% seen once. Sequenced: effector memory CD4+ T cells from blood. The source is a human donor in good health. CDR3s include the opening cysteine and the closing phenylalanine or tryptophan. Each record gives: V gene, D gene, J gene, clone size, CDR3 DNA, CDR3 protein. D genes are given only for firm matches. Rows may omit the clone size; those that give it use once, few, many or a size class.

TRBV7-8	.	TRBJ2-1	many	TGTGCCAGCAGCTTAGCGCGCGGGCTAGCAACCTTCGATGAGCAGTTCTTC	CASSLARGLATFDEQFF
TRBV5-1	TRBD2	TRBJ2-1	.	TGCGCCAGCAGCTTGCTGTCCGCGGGGGACAATGAGCAGTTCTTC	CASSLLSAGDNEQFF
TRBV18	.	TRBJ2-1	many	TGTGCCAGCTCACCAATCGGACAGCCTTACAATGAGCAGTTCTTC	CASSPIGQPYNEQFF
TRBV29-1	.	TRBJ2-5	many	TGCAGCGTTGAATACCGGGGCTACCTCCTCGGAAAGACCCAGTACTTC	CSVEYRGYLLGKTQYF
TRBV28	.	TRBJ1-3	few	TGTGCCAGCAGGCCATCCTACGGGGTCTCTGGAAACACCATATATTTT	CASRPSYGVSGNTIYF
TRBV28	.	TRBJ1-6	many	TGTGCCAGCAGTTCGGTGGCCCTGGTGTATAGCTCCTATAATTCACCCCTCCACTTT	CASSSVALVYSSYNSPLHF
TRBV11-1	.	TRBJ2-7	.	TGTGCCAGCAGCTTAGAGGTTCCAGCCCTCGTGAACGAGCAGTACTTC	CASSLEVPALVNEQYF
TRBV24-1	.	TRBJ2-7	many	TGTGCCACCGGGGGGGGCAGTCCGCCCTACGAGCAGTACTTC	CATGGGSPPYEQYF
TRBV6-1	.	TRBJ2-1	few	TGTGCCAGCAGTGAGGGGTGGGGATTTCGGTTCAATGAGCAGTTCTTC	CASSEGWGFRFNEQFF
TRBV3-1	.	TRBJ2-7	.	TGTGCCAGCAGCCAAGATCGTCGGGGTTACGAGCAGTACTTC	CASSQDRRGYEQYF
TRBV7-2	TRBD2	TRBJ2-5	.	TGTGCCAGCAGCCAAAGCGGGAACTCAGAGACCCAGTACTTC	CASSQSGNSETQYF
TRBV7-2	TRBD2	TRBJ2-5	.	TGTGCCAGCAGCCCGCTTACTAGCGGGGGAAAAGAGACCCAGTACTTC	CASSPLTSGGKETQYF
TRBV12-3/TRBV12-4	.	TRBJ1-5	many	TGTGCCAGCAGTTTAAGTTCGGGGATTAGCAATCAGCCCCAGCATTTT	CASSLSSGISNQPQHF
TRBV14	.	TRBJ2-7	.	TGTGCCAGCAGCCAGGGACCGGAGCAGTACTTC	CASSQGPEQYF
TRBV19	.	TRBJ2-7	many	TGTGCCAGTAGTCGCGACGGACAGCTTTACGAGCAGTACTTC	CASSRDGQLYEQYF
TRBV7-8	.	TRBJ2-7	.	TGTGCCAGCACCTCGCCCCCCTGGGAACTAAAAAATTACGAGCAGTACTTC	CASTSPPWELKNYEQYF
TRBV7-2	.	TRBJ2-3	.	TGTGCCAGCAGCTTAGCGGGATCCGCGAGCACAGATACGCAGTATTTT	CASSLAGSASTDTQYF
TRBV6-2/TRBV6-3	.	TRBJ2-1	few	TGTGCCAGCAGTTCCAGGCGCGCTGAGCAGTTCTTC	CASSSRRAEQFF
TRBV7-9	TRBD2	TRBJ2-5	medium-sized	TGTGCCAGCAGCTTCCAGCTCAGAACGCTAGCGGGAGGTTGGGAGACCCAGTACTTC	CASSFQLRTLAGGWETQYF
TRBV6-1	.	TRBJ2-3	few	TGTGCCAGCAGTGAAGTAGGGAATCCTATGATCACAGATACGCAGTATTTT	CASSEVGNPMITDTQYF
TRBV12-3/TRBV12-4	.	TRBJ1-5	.	TGTGCCAGCAGTTTTCCCGGCAGTTTCAATAGCAATCAGCCCCAGCATTTT	CASSFPGSFNSNQPQHF
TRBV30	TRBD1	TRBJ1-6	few	TGTGCCTGGAGTGTACAGGGGAAGACTCAATTGAACTCCTATAATTCACCCCTCCACTTT	CAWSVQGKTQLNSYNSPLHF
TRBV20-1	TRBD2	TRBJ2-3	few	TGCAGTAAACTAGCGGGTCCTAGCACAGATACGCAGTATTTT	CSKLAGPSTDTQYF
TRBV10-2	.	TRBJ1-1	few	TGCGCCAGCCGCGACAGAGGGTACATGAACACTGAAGCTTTCTTT	CASRDRGYMNTEAFF
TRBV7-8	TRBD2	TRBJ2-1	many	TGTGCCAGCAGCTCGTACGGGACTAGCGGATCCAATGAGCAGTTCTTC	CASSSYGTSGSNEQFF
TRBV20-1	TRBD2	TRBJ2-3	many	TGCAGTGCTCTAGCGGGGGGGCAGGCCCCCTCGCAGTATTTT	CSALAGGQAPSQYF
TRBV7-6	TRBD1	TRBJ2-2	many	TGTGCCAGCAGCTGGGCGGGACAGGCTGCCGGGGAGCTGTTTTTT	CASSWAGQAAGELFF
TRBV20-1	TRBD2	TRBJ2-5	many	TGCAGTGCTGCGACTAGCGGGCAAGAGACCCAGTACTTC	CSAATSGQETQYF
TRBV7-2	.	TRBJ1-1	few	TGTGCCAGCAGCTTCGGACAGACCATGACGACTGAAGCTTTCTTT	CASSFGQTMTTEAFF
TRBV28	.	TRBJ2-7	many	TGTGCCAGCTTCTCAGGGAGGACCCCGTATAAAGAGCAGTACTTC	CASFSGRTPYKEQYF
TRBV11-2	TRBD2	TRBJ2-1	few	TGTGCCATCCGACTAGCGGGGTTGCGTAGCTCCTACAATGAGCAGTTCTTC	CAIRLAGLRSSYNEQFF
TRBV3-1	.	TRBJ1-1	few	TGTGCCAGCAGCCAAGTGCCCAGTGAAGCTTTCTTT	CASSQVPSEAFF
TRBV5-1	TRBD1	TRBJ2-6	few	TGCGCCAGCAGCTTGACACGACAGGGGCCTGGGGCCAACGTCCTGACTTTC	CASSLTRQGPGANVLTF
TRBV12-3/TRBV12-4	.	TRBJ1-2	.	TGTGCCAGCAGTCCTAGGCGGGGAGGAGGCTACACCTTC	CASSPRRGGGYTF
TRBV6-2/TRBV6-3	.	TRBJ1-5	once	TGTGCCAGCGGCTGGCAAGGGGGCAATCAGCCCCAGCATTTT	CASGWQGGNQPQHF
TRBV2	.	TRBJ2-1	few	TGTGCCAGCACCCCCGTAGGGCAGGGCGAGCAGTTCTTC	CASTPVGQGEQFF
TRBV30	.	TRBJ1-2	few	TGTGCCTGGAGTGCTCGGAGTTATGGCTACACCTTC	CAWSARSYGYTF
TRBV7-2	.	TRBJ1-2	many	TGTGCCAGCAGCTTAAACAGTATTGAGGTGTATGGCTACACCTTC	CASSLNSIEVYGYTF
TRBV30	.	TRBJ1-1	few	TGTGCCTGGAGTTTAACGAGGGCCCCTGAAGCTTTCTTT	CAWSLTRAPEAFF
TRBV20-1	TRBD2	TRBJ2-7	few	TGCAGTGCTTACCCCACTAGCGGGGGATTTCGTGGGCAGTACTTC	CSAYPTSGGFRGQYF
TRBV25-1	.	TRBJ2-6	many	TGTGCCAGCGGACAGTCTGGGGCCAACGTCCTGACTTTC	CASGQSGANVLTF
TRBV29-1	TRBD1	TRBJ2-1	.	TGCAGCGTTGTTGGGGCACAGGGGGCGAATAATGAGCAGTTCTTC	CSVVGAQGANNEQFF
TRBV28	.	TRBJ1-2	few	TGTGCCAGCTCCACACAGGGCGCCGACTATGGCTACACCTTC	CASSTQGADYGYTF
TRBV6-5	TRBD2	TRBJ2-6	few	TGTGCCAGCAGTTACGTCGGGGGGGGCCGGAGCTCTGGGGCCAACGTCCTGACTTTC	CASSYVGGGRSSGANVLTF
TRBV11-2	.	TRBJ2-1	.	TGTGCCAGCTCGAATTTCAGACGCTCCTACAATGAGCAGTTCTTC	CASSNFRRSYNEQFF
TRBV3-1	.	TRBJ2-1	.	TGTGCCAGCAGCCAGGGGGATGAGCAGTTCTTC	CASSQGDEQFF
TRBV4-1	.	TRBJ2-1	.	TGCGCCAGCAGCCAACCGCTTATCGGGAATGAGCAGTTCTTC	CASSQPLIGNEQFF
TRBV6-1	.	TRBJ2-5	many	TGTGCCAGCAGCCCCCGAGGGGGGGAAGAAGAGACCCAGTACTTC	CASSPRGGEEETQYF
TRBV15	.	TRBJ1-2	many	TGTGCCACCAGCAGCAAGAGGGGGGGCTACACCTTC	CATSSKRGGYTF
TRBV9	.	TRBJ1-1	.	TGTGCCAGCTCCAACATGAACACTGAAGCTTTCTTT	CASSNMNTEAFF
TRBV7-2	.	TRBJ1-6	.	TGTGCCAGCAGCCGGGACATCGTAAATTCACCCCTCCACTTT	CASSRDIVNSPLHF
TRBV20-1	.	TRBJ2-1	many	TGCAGTGCTAGACCGGTATCCTACAATGAGCAGTTCTTC	CSARPVSYNEQFF
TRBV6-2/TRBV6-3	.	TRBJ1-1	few	TGTGCCAGCAGTTACAGGTGGAACACTGAAGCTTTCTTT	CASSYRWNTEAFF
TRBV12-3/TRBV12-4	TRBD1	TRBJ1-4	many	TGTGCCAGCAGTCTTCGACAGGGTGGGGAAAAACTGTTTTTT	CASSLRQGGEKLFF
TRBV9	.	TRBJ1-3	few	TGTGCCAGCAGCGGTAGACAGGTGACCGGCGGAAACACCATATATTTT	CASSGRQVTGGNTIYF
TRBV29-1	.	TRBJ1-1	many	TGCAGCGTTGAAAGGGATGGCCCTGAAGCTTTCTTT	CSVERDGPEAFF
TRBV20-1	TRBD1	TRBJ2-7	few	TGCAGTGCCAAGACACAGGGGGCTGCTTCCTACGAGCAGTACTTC	CSAKTQGAASYEQYF
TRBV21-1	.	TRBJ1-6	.	TGTGCCAGCAGCTGGACAGTTAATAATTCACCCCTCCACTTT	CASSWTVNNSPLHF
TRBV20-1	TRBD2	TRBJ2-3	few	TGCAGTGCTAAGACTAGCGGAGTAGATACGCAGTATTTT	CSAKTSGVDTQYF